What follows are 9 T cell receptor beta chains derived from one specimen sequenced in a study of blood T cell repertoires in COVID-19. TCRdb keeps only in-frame clones here, not all; method: immunoSEQ multiplex PCR. The data show about 68,000 clones, with roughly 80% seen just once and approximately 20% held by the top ten. Material: peripheral blood. Every receptor here comes from a human donor in a cohort sampled during active COVID-19.

The chain employs TRBV24-1 and TRBJ2-1; TRBD2 matches 8 bases. The J segment lost 4 bases and the V segment lost 6 bases, leaving 7 bases of the junction unmatched. Germline CDR1 reads KGHDR; CDR2 reads SFDVKD. The length of the CDR3 is 15 residues. CDR3: CATSSGGGPYNEQFF. The CDR3 bases are TGTGCCACCAGTTCGGGCGGGGGGCCGTACAATGAGCAGTTCTTC.

This chain links TRBV5-5 with TRBJ1-2, with D possibly TRBD1 on 5 matching bases. The CDR3 spans 15 residues. The germline V gene has CDR1 SGHKS and CDR2 YYEKEE (reference sequence). Trimming took off 5 bases at V and 0 bases at J, with 14 bases between the two ends. CDR3 sequence: CASRTPGGTNYGYTF. The CDR3 region has the DNA TGTGCCAGCAGGACGCCCGGGGGGACTAACTATGGCTACACCTTC.

V and J are TRBV6-5 and TRBJ2-1, with 9 bases fitting TRBD2. The J segment lost 0 bases and the V segment lost 3 bases, leaving 3 bases of the junction unmatched. CDR1 and CDR2 (germline): MNHEY, SVGAGI. The CDR3 length is 16 residues. Written as DNA, the CDR3 is TGTGCCAGCAGTTATAGCGGGAGTAGCTCCTACAATGAGCAGTTCTTC. As protein: CASSYSGSSSYNEQFF.

This chain uses TRBV27 with TRBJ1-2; TRBD1 matches at 7 bases. This CDR3 spans 14 amino acids. With 6 bases clipped from V and 5 bases from J, the junction kept 9 bases outside the gene matches. The germline V gene encodes CDR1 MNHEY and CDR2 SMNVEV (reference sequence). CDR3 in DNA: TGTGCCAGCAGGGAGGACAGGTCAGCTTATGGCTACACCTTC. Its translation is CASREDRSAYGYTF.

The CDR3 coding sequence is TGTGCCAGCAGTTCAGGGACAGTGCTTGAGCGCACAGATACGCAGTATTTT. Its translation is CASSSGTVLERTDTQYF. The chain recombines TRBV28 with TRBJ2-3, with 7 bases fitting TRBD1. The CDR3 extends over 17 amino acids. Germline values: CDR1 MDHEN, CDR2 SYDVKM. Unmatched junction bases numbered 11, after V lost 4 bases and J lost 1 base.

This clone was observed a single time. The chain couples TRBV7-2 to TRBJ1-1; a weak D match, TRBD1 (6 bases). The CDR3 is 13 amino acids. With 5 bases removed from V and 10 bases from J, the gap between germline ends came to 17 bases. The V gene's germline CDR1 is SGHTA and CDR2 FQGNSA. The CDR3 here is CASSGPGQPRAFF. DNA for the CDR3: TGTGCCAGCAGCGGGCCAGGACAGCCGCGAGCTTTCTTT.

J is TRBJ2-5 and V is TRBV2, with 11 bases that match TRBD1. Germline CDR1 is SNHLY and CDR2 is FYNNEI. V lost 9 bases to trimming and J lost 5 bases; unmatched junction nucleotides: 8. CDR3 length equals 14 residues. CDR3 amino acids: CARSGQGVGETQYF. The CDR3 bases are TGTGCCAGATCGGGACAGGGGGTCGGGGAGACCCAGTACTTC.

The chain combines TRBV18 with TRBJ1-4, with no clear D. This CDR3 has 12 amino acids. The germline CDR1 and CDR2 sequences are KGHSH and LQKENI. V was pared by 6 bases and J by 0 bases, with 2 bases between. The CDR3 loop reads CASSATNEKLFF. CDR3 sequence (DNA): TGTGCCAGCTCCGCAACTAATGAAAAACTGTTTTTT.

This clone was observed a handful of times. The J gene is TRBJ2-7, the V gene TRBV5-1; D call uncertain. This CDR3 is built from 12 residues. CDR1 and CDR2 (germline): SGHRS, YFSETQ. Trimming left V 2 bases short and J 6 bases short, with 9 bases between. In DNA form, the CDR3 reads TGCGCCAGCAGCTTAGTCTCGGGCGAGCAGTACTTC. This translates into CASSLVSGEQYF.